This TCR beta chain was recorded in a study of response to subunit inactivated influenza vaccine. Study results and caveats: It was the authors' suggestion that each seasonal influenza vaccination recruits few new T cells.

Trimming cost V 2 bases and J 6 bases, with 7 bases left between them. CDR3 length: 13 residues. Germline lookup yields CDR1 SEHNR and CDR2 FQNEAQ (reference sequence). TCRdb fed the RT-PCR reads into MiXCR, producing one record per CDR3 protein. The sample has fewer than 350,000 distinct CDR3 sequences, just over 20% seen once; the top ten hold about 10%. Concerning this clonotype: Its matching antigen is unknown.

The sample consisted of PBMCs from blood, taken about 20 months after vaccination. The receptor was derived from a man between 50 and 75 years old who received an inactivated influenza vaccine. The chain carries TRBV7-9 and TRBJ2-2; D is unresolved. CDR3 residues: CASSLIDPGELFF. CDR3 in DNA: TGTGCCAGCAGCTTAATCGACCCCGGGGAGCTGTTTTTT. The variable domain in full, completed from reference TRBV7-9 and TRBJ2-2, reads DTGVSQNPRHKITKRGQNVTFRCDPISEHNRLYWYRQTLGQGPEFLTYFQNEAQLEKSRLLSDRFSAERPKGSFSTLEIQRTEQGDSAMYLCASSLIDPGELFFGEGSRLTVL.